What follows are 6 T cell receptor beta chains derived from one specimen sequenced in a study of OX40 agonist ivuxolimab in advanced cancers. Using immunoSEQ multiplex PCR, the repertoire was profiled, and TCRdb retains in-frame clones only, with some absent. The repertoire includes about 71,000 clones, around 94% of them detected once, and about 15% sits in the top ten. Sequencing was performed on CD4+ or CD8+ T cells sorted from blood, taken in a trial of the OX40 agonist ivuxolimab. These receptors came from an adult with an advanced solid tumor such as melanoma, head and neck, liver or kidney cancer.

The chain recombines TRBV10-3 with TRBJ2-7, with D possibly being TRBD2 (6 bases). Germline V gives CDR1 ENHRY, CDR2 SYGVKD. The germline V and J ends were trimmed by 6 bases and 5 bases, with 23 bases remaining between them. This CDR3 has 16 amino acids. In DNA, the CDR3 is TGTGCCATCAGCACCGGGACTCTCCTTTCGTTCGACGAGCAGTACTTC. It specifies CAISTGTLLSFDEQYF.

This rearrangement joins TRBV19 to TRBJ2-2, with D maybe TRBD1 (6 bases). V shed 10 bases and J shed 6 bases, with 18 bases lying between them. In germline, CDR1 is LNHDA, CDR2 SQIVND (reference sequence). The CDR3 is 14 residues long. CDR3 nucleotide sequence: TGTGCCACCTCCTTGTGGGGGCCTGCCGGGGAGCTGTTTTTT. This translates into CATSLWGPAGELFF.

The chain combines TRBV9 with TRBJ2-7; D is undetermined. Per the germline V gene, CDR1 is SGDLS and CDR2 is YYNGEE. This CDR3 contains 14 residues. V lost 3 bases, J lost 4 bases, and 14 bases lay in between. CDR3 loop: CASSGGQLAYEQYF. In DNA, the CDR3 is TGTGCCAGCAGCGGTGGGCAGCTTGCGTACGAGCAGTACTTC.

This chain connects TRBV6-5 to TRBJ1-5, with D possibly matching TRBD1 (6 bases). Germline loops: CDR1 MNHEY, CDR2 SVGAGI. Trimming took off 4 bases at V and 2 bases at J, with 9 bases between the two ends. The CDR3 is 14 residues long. The CDR3: CASSFRQGNQPQHF. The CDR3 coding sequence is TGTGCCAGCAGTTTTAGACAGGGCAATCAGCCCCAGCATTTT.

The chain has TRBV2 and TRBJ1-5, with a tentative D call TRBD1 (5 bases). Germline CDR1 SNHLY, CDR2 FYNNEI. The V gene lost 6 bases and the J gene lost 5 bases, with 20 bases spanning the gap. CDR3 length equals 16 residues. CDR3 in DNA: TGTGCCAGCAGCGATCCGGGGGGGGTCAGGGATCAGCCCCAGCATTTT. Its protein is CASSDPGGVRDQPQHF. Based on the CDR3 plus reference TRBV2 and TRBJ1-5, the full variable domain is EPEVTQTPSHQVTQMGQEVILRCVPISNHLYFYWYRQILGQKVEFLVSFYNNEISEKSEIFDDQFSVERPDGSNFTLKIRSTKLEDSAMYFCASSDPGGVRDQPQHFGDGTRLSIL.

V is TRBV27 and J is TRBJ1-3; D unclear. The CDR3 is made up of 15 amino acids. The germline V and J ends were trimmed by 3 bases and 0 bases, with 9 bases remaining between them. Germline V gives CDR1 MNHEY, CDR2 SMNVEV (reference sequence). The CDR3 DNA reads TGTGCCAGCAGTTTTTTACCTAGCTCTGGAAACACCATATATTTT. Translation gives CASSFLPSSGNTIYF.